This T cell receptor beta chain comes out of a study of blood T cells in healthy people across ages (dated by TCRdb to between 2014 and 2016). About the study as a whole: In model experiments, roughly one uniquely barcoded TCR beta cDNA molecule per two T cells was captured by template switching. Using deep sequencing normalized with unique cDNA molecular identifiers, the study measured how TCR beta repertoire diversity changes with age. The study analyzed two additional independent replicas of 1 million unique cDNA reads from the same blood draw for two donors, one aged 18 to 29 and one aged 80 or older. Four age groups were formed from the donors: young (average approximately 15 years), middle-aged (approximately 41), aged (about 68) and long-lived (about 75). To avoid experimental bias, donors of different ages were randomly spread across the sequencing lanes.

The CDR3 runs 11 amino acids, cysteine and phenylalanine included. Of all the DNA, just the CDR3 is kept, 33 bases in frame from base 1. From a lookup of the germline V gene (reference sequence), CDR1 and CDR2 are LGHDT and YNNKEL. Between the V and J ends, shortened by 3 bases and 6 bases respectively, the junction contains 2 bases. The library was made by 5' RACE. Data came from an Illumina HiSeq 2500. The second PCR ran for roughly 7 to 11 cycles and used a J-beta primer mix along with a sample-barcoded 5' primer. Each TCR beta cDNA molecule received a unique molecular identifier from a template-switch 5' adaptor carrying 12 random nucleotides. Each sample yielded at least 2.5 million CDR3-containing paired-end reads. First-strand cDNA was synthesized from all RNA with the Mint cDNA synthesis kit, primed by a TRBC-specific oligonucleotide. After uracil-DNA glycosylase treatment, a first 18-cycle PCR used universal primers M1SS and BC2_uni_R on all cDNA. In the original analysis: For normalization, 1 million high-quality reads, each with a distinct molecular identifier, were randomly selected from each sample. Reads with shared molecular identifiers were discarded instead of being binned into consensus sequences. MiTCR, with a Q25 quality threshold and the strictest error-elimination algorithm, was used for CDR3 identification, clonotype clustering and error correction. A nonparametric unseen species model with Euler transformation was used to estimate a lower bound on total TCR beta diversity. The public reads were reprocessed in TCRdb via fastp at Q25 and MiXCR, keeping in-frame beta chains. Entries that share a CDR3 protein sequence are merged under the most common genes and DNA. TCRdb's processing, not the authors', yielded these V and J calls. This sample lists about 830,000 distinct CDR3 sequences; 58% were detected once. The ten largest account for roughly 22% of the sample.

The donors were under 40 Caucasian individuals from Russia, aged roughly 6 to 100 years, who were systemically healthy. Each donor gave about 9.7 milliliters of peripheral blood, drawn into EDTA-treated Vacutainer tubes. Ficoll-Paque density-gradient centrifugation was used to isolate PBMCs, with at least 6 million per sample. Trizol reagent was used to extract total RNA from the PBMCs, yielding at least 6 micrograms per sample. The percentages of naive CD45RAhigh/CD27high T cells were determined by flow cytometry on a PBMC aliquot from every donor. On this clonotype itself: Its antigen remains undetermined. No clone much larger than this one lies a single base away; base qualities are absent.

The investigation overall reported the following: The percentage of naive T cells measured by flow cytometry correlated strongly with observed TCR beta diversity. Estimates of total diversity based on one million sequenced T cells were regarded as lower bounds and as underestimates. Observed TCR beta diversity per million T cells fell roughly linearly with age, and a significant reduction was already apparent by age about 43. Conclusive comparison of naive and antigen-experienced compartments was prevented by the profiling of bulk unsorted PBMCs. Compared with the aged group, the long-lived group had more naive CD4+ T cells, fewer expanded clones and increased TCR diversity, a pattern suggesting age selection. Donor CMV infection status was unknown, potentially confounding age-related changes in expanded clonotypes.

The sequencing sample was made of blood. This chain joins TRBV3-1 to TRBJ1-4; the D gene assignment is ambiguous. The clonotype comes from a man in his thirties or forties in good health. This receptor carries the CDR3 CASSQYEKLFF. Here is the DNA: TGTGCCAGCAGCCAGTATGAAAAACTGTTTTTT.